One sample yielded the 7 T cell receptor beta chains listed below, sequenced in a study of shared clonotypes between healthy human individuals. The data were produced by immunoSEQ multiplex PCR, yet TCRdb's version contains in-frame clones alone and is incomplete. This table holds more than 550,000 clones, 55% to 80% found once. Specimen: memory CD4+ T cells sorted from blood. This sample's subset: CD45RA-negative fraction. The receptors were gathered from a woman aged 25 to 45 in good health.

A word on this clone: Additional DNA sequences in this sample encode the identical CDR3. The chain uses TRBV29-1 and TRBJ2-1; 14 nucleotides align to TRBD2. V lost 6 bases to trimming and J lost 6 bases; unmatched junction nucleotides: 7. From germline, CDR1 is SQVTM and CDR2 ANQGSEA. The CDR3 contains 15 residues. CDR3 region: CSVAGLAGVSNEQFF. The CDR3 region has the DNA TGCAGCGTCGCGGGACTAGCGGGAGTCAGCAATGAGCAGTTCTTC.

The V and J genes are TRBV25-1 and TRBJ2-3; 9 bases fit TRBD2. CDR3 length equals 17 residues. Germline lookup yields CDR1 MGHDK and CDR2 SYGVNS. With V trimmed by 1 base and J by 0 bases, 5 bases remained unmatched. The CDR3 nucleotides are TGTGCCAGCAGTGAATCAAAGCGGGAGGTGAGCACAGATACGCAGTATTTT. It translates to CASSESKREVSTDTQYF.

V is TRBV18 and J is TRBJ1-5; 7 bases align to TRBD1. The trim removed 5 bases at V and 3 bases at J, leaving 10 bases unmatched. CDR1 is KGHSH and CDR2 is LQKENI in the germline V gene. This CDR3 contains 16 residues. DNA of the CDR3: TGTGCCAGCTCAGCGCAGGCAACAGGGGACAATCAGCCCCAGCATTTT. Protein product: CASSAQATGDNQPQHF.

This chain links TRBV28 with TRBJ2-5; possible D gene TRBD2, 6 bases. The V end was cut by 5 bases, the J end by 5 bases, with 21 bases between. This CDR3 is 16 amino acids long. Germline-derived CDR1 and CDR2 are MDHEN and SYDVKM. CDR3 sequence: CASSSPGDSGRETQYF. The DNA of the CDR3 is TGTGCCAGCAGTAGCCCCGGGGATTCGGGGAGGGAGACCCAGTACTTC.

The chain combines TRBV28 with TRBJ2-5, with D possibly being TRBD1 or TRBD2 (5 bases each). The germline CDR1 and CDR2 sequences are MDHEN and SYDVKM. The CDR3 loop spans 16 amino acids. Trimming pared 6 bases from V and 2 bases from J, leaving 19 bases between. The CDR3 here is CASSHLARGGQETQYF. For the CDR3, the DNA is TGTGCCAGCAGCCACCTAGCTAGGGGCGGTCAAGAGACCCAGTACTTC.

The V call is TRBV28, the J call TRBJ1-2; D is perhaps TRBD1 (6 bases). The CDR3 totals 15 residues. Germline CDR1 is MDHEN and CDR2 is SYDVKM. V was shortened by 5 bases and J by 0 bases, with 13 bases between the two germline ends. The DNA of the CDR3 is TGTGCCAGCAGTCCGTGGACAGCAGCTAACTATGGCTACACCTTC. It specifies CASSPWTAANYGYTF.

The V call is TRBV19, the J call TRBJ2-2, with TRBD2 matching 12 bases. Unmatched junction bases numbered 9, after V lost 5 bases and J lost 5 bases. This CDR3 is 17 amino acids long. CDR1 and CDR2 (germline): LNHDA, SQIVND (reference sequence). The CDR3 DNA reads TGTGCCAGTAGTTTTTTTCGGACTAGCGGGAATACCGGGGAGCTGTTTTTT. Amino acid sequence: CASSFFRTSGNTGELFF.